This TCR beta chain was observed in a study of T cell changes during pregnancy in multiple sclerosis. Some clones are missing from TCRdb's copy, which holds only in-frame ones; the method was immunoSEQ multiplex PCR. The sample holds approximately 65,000 clones, 92% seen once. Deletions cut 0 bases from V and 8 bases from J, with 16 bases between. Looked up from germline, CDR1 is LGHNA and CDR2 is YSLEER. The CDR3 is made up of 15 amino acids. V and J are TRBV4-3 and TRBJ1-2; the D is unclear. This TCR was recovered from a female donor in good health, enrolled as a control in a pregnancy study. The sample in question was CD8+ T cells from peripheral blood mononuclear cells, obtained in the third trimester of pregnancy. The CDR3 reads CASSQDRVTQTGYTF. DNA for the CDR3: TGCGCCAGCAGCCAAGATCGGGTGACCCAGACGGGCTACACCTTC.